This TCR beta chain comes out of a study of blood T cell repertoires in COVID-19. Study information: Researchers got acute and convalescent COVID-19 samples from the United States, Italy and Spain. PBMCs, B-cell-depleted T cells, or T cells provided the cDNA or gDNA that made up the material.

Germline V gives CDR1 KGHSH, CDR2 LQKENI. V lost 2 bases, J lost 7 bases, and 11 bases stayed unmatched. The CDR3 runs to 17 residues. As handled by the study authors: Amplification of reference gene primers was used by the study to estimate nucleated cell counts. Clones were read by immunoSEQ multiplex PCR, and TCRdb kept only the in-frame ones, dropping some. D and trimming come from the DNA, and the V and J calls and clone size come from that table. The sample has over 130,000 clones, approximately 90% seen once. The sequencing sample was made of peripheral blood. The gene calls are TRBV18 and TRBJ1-6, with 7 bases that match TRBD1. This clonotype originated in a woman aged 55-70 years with active or convalescent COVID-19. CDR3 region: CASSPRDSQSLNSPLHF. CDR3 in DNA: TGTGCCAGCTCACCAAGGGACAGCCAATCACTAAATTCACCCCTCCACTTT. The variable domain in full, with the rest retrieved from reference TRBV18 and TRBJ1-6, is NAGVMQNPRHLVRRRGQEARLRCSPMKGHSHVYWYRQLPEEGLKFMVYLQKENIIDESGMPKERFSAEFPKEGPSILRIQQVVRGDSAAYFCASSPRDSQSLNSPLHFGNGTRLTVT.